What follows describes a single T cell receptor (beta chain). The junction had 2 bases not matched to a gene; V was cut back by 2 bases and J by 2 bases. This CDR3 comprises 14 residues. CDR1 is SGDLS and CDR2 is YYNGEE in the germline V gene. The data are from a study of control samples from healthy donors and cancer patients. The assay was immunoSEQ multiplex PCR, and TCRdb's table has in-frame clones only and misses some. The sample lists roughly 190,000 clones; 91% were seen once. The TCR originated in a woman between 25 and 40 years old in good health. Source material: blood. The rearrangement joins TRBV9 to TRBJ1-2, with 8 bases that match TRBD1. The CDR3 here is CASSVQGANYGYTF. The CDR3 region has the DNA TGTGCCAGCAGCGTGCAGGGGGCGAACTATGGCTACACCTTC.